This T cell receptor beta chain was sequenced for a study of cytomegalovirus exposure and HLA in healthy donors. The V end was cut by 0 bases, the J end by 4 bases, with 10 bases between. This CDR3 region has 14 residues. Germline loops: CDR1 SGDLS, CDR2 YYNGEE. Donors came from a validation cohort of over a hundred subjects, distinct from the first 666-subject cohort. The table came from immunoSEQ multiplex PCR; TCRdb's copy has only in-frame clones and leaves some out. The sample records over 85,000 clones, 80% to 85% being singletons. The sample was PBMCs. This clonotype was sampled from a woman under 30 in good health and CMV-seropositive. V gene TRBV9 combines with J gene TRBJ1-1; possibly TRBD1 for D (5 bases). CDR3 sequence reads: CASSVGGRATEAFF. The CDR3 region has the DNA TGTGCCAGCAGCGTAGGGGGCCGGGCCACTGAAGCTTTCTTT.